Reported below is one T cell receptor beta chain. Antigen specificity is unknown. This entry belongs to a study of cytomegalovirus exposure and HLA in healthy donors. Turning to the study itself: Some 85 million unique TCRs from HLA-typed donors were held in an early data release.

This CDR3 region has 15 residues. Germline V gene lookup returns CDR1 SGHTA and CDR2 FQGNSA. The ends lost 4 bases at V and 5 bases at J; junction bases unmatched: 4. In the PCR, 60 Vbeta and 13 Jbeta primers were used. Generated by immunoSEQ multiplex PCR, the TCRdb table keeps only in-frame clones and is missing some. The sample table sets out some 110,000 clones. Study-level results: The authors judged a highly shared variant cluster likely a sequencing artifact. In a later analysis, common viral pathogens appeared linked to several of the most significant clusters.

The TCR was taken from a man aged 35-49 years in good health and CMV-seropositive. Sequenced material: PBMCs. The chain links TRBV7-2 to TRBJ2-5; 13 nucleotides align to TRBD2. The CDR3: CASSSTSGRAETQYF. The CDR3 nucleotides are TGTGCCAGCAGCTCTACTAGCGGGAGGGCCGAGACCCAGTACTTC.